The 19 T cell receptor beta chains listed next were all sequenced from one sample in a study of Ad26.COV2.S vaccination and SARS-CoV-2 variants. Here immunoSEQ multiplex PCR was the method, and the copy in TCRdb shows in-frame clones only, minus some. The sample has about 400,000 clones; about 88% are singletons. Treatment noted: roughly 18 received Ad26.COV2.S at low or high dose, single or two shots; about 5 received placebo; per-sample allocation not given. It was on day 63 after the first vaccine or placebo injection that samples were taken. This specimen was peripheral blood, taken in a trial of Ad26.COV2.S vaccine versus placebo. These receptors all come from a person between 18 and 60 years old who received the Ad26.COV2.S COVID-19 vaccine or a placebo.

The CDR3 spells CASSLAGLASGELFF. DNA for the CDR3: TGTGCCAGCAGCTTGGCGGGACTAGCTTCCGGGGAGCTGTTTTTT. The chain employs TRBV5-6 and TRBJ2-2; the match to TRBD2 covers 9 bases. CDR1 is SGHDT and CDR2 is YYEEEE in the germline V gene. This CDR3 comprises 15 residues. V shed 0 bases, J shed 6 bases, and the junction held 3 bases outside the gene matches. The full variable domain, its missing parts supplied by reference TRBV5-6 and TRBJ2-2, is DAGVTQSPTHLIKTRGQQVTLRCSPKSGHDTVSWYQQALGQGPQFIFQYYEEEERQRGNFPDRFSGHQFPNYSSELNVNALLLGDSALYLCASSLAGLASGELFFGEGSRLTVL.

CDR3 DNA: TGCGCCAGCAGCCCTGGACGGAGAGGACAGCCCCAGCATTTT. Amino acid sequence: CASSPGRRGQPQHF. The chain is built from TRBV4-3 and TRBJ1-5; unclear D gene. V was cut by 4 bases and J by 7 bases, with 14 bases left in between. CDR1 and CDR2 from the germline V gene are LGHNA and YSLEER. This CDR3 contains 14 residues.

This clone was detected only once. This chain joins TRBV6-5 and TRBJ1-4; D is possibly TRBD1 (5 bases). CDR1 and CDR2 from the germline V gene are MNHEY and SVGAGI. Deletions cut 1 base from V and 7 bases from J, with 13 bases between. This CDR3 has 15 amino acids. CDR3 coding DNA: TGTGCCAGCAGTTACTTGGGTAGGGGAAGTGAAAAACTGTTTTTT. The encoded protein is CASSYLGRGSEKLFF.

V and J are TRBV5-1 and TRBJ2-3, with a weak D call TRBD2 (6 bases). This CDR3 spans 13 amino acids. V was cut by 4 bases and J by 6 bases, with 12 bases left in between. Germline lookup yields CDR1 SGHRS and CDR2 YFSETQ. The CDR3 spells CASSLSGDDTQYF. DNA of the CDR3: TGCGCCAGCAGCCTGTCGGGGGATGATACGCAGTATTTT.

V is TRBV4-1 and J is TRBJ1-3, with D hard to call. The CDR3 length is 14 residues. Germline lookup yields CDR1 MGHRA and CDR2 YSYEKL. Between the trimmed V and J ends, which lost 6 bases and 0 bases, there was a span of 9 bases. CDR3 loop: CASSHPASGNTIYF. The CDR3 DNA reads as TGCGCCAGCAGTCACCCGGCCTCTGGAAACACCATATATTTT.

The genes are TRBV4-3 and TRBJ2-5; unclear D gene. This CDR3 spans 14 amino acids. V gave up 1 base and J gave up 5 bases, with 11 bases separating them. The V gene's germline CDR1 is LGHNA and CDR2 YSLEER. CDR3 bases: TGCGCCAGCAGCCAAGGTGGCTCGACGGAGACCCAGTACTTC. Protein product: CASSQGGSTETQYF.

CDR3 region: CASSQASGSLSADTQYF. CDR3 in DNA: TGTGCCAGCAGCCAGGCTAGCGGGTCGTTGAGCGCAGATACGCAGTATTTT. The chain recombines TRBV3-1 (or the pseudogene TRBV3-2) with TRBJ2-3, with 8 bases lining up with TRBD2. The CDR3 covers 17 residues. Germline V gene sequence: CDR1 LGHDT, CDR2 YNNKEL (reference sequence). Trimming took 3 bases from V and 4 from J; bases not matched to a gene: 12.

CDR3 bases: TGTGCCACCAGAAGGGGACAGACGAACACCGGGGAGCTGTTTTTT. Its translation: CATRRGQTNTGELFF. This sequence joins TRBV15 and TRBJ2-2, with 7 bases aligning to TRBD1. Germline V gene sequence: CDR1 LNHNV, CDR2 YYDKDF (reference sequence). Losses at the gene ends were 6 bases for V and 0 bases for J; bases not matched to a gene: 4. This CDR3 comprises 15 residues.

This rearrangement joins TRBV19 to TRBJ2-6, with D possibly called TRBD1 or TRBD2 (6 bases each). Trimming took 1 base from V and 2 from J, leaving 18 bases between them. CDR3 size: 19 residues. Germline values: CDR1 LNHDA, CDR2 SQIVND (reference sequence). Here the CDR3 reads CASSIGPGEERPGANVLTF. The CDR3 DNA is TGTGCCAGTAGTATAGGGCCAGGGGAGGAACGGCCTGGGGCCAACGTCCTGACTTTC.

This rearrangement joins TRBV5-1 to TRBJ2-3; D is possibly TRBD2 (6 bases). The CDR3 covers 15 residues. V was shortened by 0 bases and J by 1 base, with 9 bases between the two germline ends. Germline V gene lookup returns CDR1 SGHRS and CDR2 YFSETQ. This CDR3 reads CASSLAAGRTDTQYF. CDR3 coding DNA: TGCGCCAGCAGCTTGGCCGCGGGGCGCACAGATACGCAGTATTTT.

This chain uses TRBV25-1 with TRBJ2-7, with D perhaps TRBD2 (5 bases). The CDR3 totals 15 residues. Deletions cut 3 bases from V and 1 base from J, with 13 bases between. Germline V lookup: CDR1 MGHDK, CDR2 SYGVNS. The CDR3 DNA follows: TGTGCCAGCAGTGACCCTTCGGGATTTTCCTACGAGCAGTACTTC. It yields the protein CASSDPSGFSYEQYF.

This chain uses TRBV6-5 with TRBJ1-2; D gene unclear. Germline values: CDR1 MNHEY, CDR2 SVGAGI. This CDR3 spans 15 amino acids. The V and J ends lost 2 bases and 0 bases respectively, with 10 bases between them. For the CDR3, the DNA is TGTGCCAGCAGTTACGCAGGAGGAGCTAACTATGGCTACACCTTC. It codes for CASSYAGGANYGYTF.

The sample holds a few counts of this clone. A junction end diverges from the germline sequence, so it may reflect a read error. The chain combines TRBV27 with TRBJ2-1; D unresolved. Germline loops: CDR1 MNHEY, CDR2 SMNVEV (reference sequence). The CDR3 is made up of 15 amino acids. The CDR3 DNA sequence: TGTGCCAGCAGTTTTGAGGCGAGAATCCTTGGTAGGTTGATCTTC. Residues: CASSFEARILGRLIF.

The chain combines TRBV2 with TRBJ2-3; 8 bases match TRBD2. CDR1 is SNHLY, CDR2 FYNNEI, per germline. The ends lost 6 bases at V and 6 bases at J; junction bases unmatched: 17. The CDR3 covers 17 residues. The chain's CDR3 is CASSSVLPGGSGDTQYF. CDR3 coding DNA: TGTGCCAGCAGCTCAGTGCTCCCGGGGGGGTCCGGTGATACGCAGTATTTT.

This clone was seen only a few times. This chain connects TRBV3-1 (or the pseudogene TRBV3-2) to TRBJ1-6; the D gene is possibly TRBD1 (5 bases). V lost 6 bases to trimming and J lost 0 bases, with 12 bases between them. Germline CDR1 LGHDT, CDR2 YNNKEL (reference sequence). CDR3 length: 16 amino acids. The CDR3, as DNA: TGTGCCAGCAGGCAGGACATAAGCTCCTATAATTCACCCCTCCACTTT. Its protein product is CASRQDISSYNSPLHF.

The chain employs TRBV3-1 (or the pseudogene TRBV3-2) and TRBJ2-2; 13 positions agree with TRBD2. CDR3 length: 19 amino acids. Trimming cost V 0 bases and J 1 base; bases outside gene matches: 5. Per the germline V gene, CDR1 is LGHDT and CDR2 is YNNKEL (reference sequence). The CDR3 nucleotides are TGTGCCAGCAGCCAAGATCTCCGACTAGCGGGGGGGAACACCGGGGAGCTGTTTTTT. Translated: CASSQDLRLAGGNTGELFF.

V is TRBV18 and J is TRBJ1-2; D uncertain. In germline, CDR1 is KGHSH, CDR2 LQKENI. V gave up 3 bases and J gave up 4 bases, with 15 bases separating them. CDR3 length: 15 amino acids. The CDR3 sequence is CASSPPVQSGYGYTF. The CDR3 DNA follows: TGTGCCAGCTCACCTCCTGTCCAGTCGGGCTATGGCTACACCTTC.

The chain couples TRBV10-3 to TRBJ1-1; D is perhaps TRBD1 (5 bases). The CDR3 is 14 residues long. Germline V gives CDR1 ENHRY, CDR2 SYGVKD. Trimming removed 9 bases from V and 6 bases from J, with 20 bases in between. The CDR3 sequence is CAIQDVGGLAEAFF. The CDR3 bases are TGTGCCATTCAAGATGTTGGGGGGTTGGCTGAAGCTTTCTTT.

This clone turned up a few times. The rearrangement uses TRBV27 and TRBJ1-2; D unresolved. CDR1 is MNHEY, CDR2 SMNVEV, per germline (reference sequence). There are 12 residues in the CDR3. The V and J ends lost 8 bases and 4 bases respectively, with 11 bases between them. The CDR3 bases are TGTGCCAGCGGCAAGGAGCGCTATGGCTACACCTTC. Translating gives CASGKERYGYTF.